The present T cell receptor beta chain was sequenced within a study of blood T cell repertoires in COVID-19. Study-level background: Material from acute and convalescent COVID-19 was sourced from the United States, Italy and Spain. PBMCs, B-cell-depleted T cells, or T cells were the source of the cDNA or gDNA that made up the material.

In the original workflow: From reference gene primer amplification, estimates of nucleated cell counts were derived. Measured with immunoSEQ multiplex PCR; TCRdb has only the in-frame clones, and not every one. V, J and clone size were drawn from that table, and D and trimming were deduced from the DNA. The sample has 35,000 to 40,000 clones; roughly 70% are singletons. Seattle-derived patients entered the study during active infection and were followed longitudinally. Looked up from germline, CDR1 is LNHDA and CDR2 is SQIVND (reference sequence). This CDR3 has 14 residues. V was pared by 3 bases and J by 7 bases, with 15 bases between.

The origin of this receptor is a man in his 70s with COVID-19, enrolled during active disease. Material: peripheral blood. The J gene is TRBJ2-5, the V gene TRBV19; D is possibly TRBD2 (6 bases). The CDR3 nucleotides read TGTGCCAGTAGTATGGTGTCTACCGGGGGGACCCAGTACTTC. Encoded protein: CASSMVSTGGTQYF.